A single sample is the source of the 12 T cell receptor beta chains below, sequenced in a study of a mutant IDH1 vaccine in newly diagnosed glioma (dated by TCRdb to the early 2020s). The library relied on the immunoSEQ multiplex PCR assay. TCRdb took this table from immuneACCESS and kept in-frame rearrangements with V and J called. Such tables lack part of the clones; where checked against another copy, unresolved V genes explain under half of the gap, and the rest is unexplained. A total of around 56,000 clones appear in this sample, 82% of them only once. The ten largest make up approximately 3.3% of the sample. Interpreted using the paper, the time point label stands for: week 5, during vaccination. Every vaccine dose consisted of 300 ug of a 20-mer mutant IDH1 peptide in Montanide, administered subcutaneously together with topical imiquimod. For these TCRs, the target antigens are not known.

Sample: PBMCs, taken from a glioma patient whose treatment included an IDH1 peptide vaccine. The receptors here all came from a woman aged 18-30 years with glioma. Some clones in this sample may be carry-over from other donors' samples.

This clone was counted between two and nine times. V and J are TRBV4-1 and TRBJ1-1, with D possibly TRBD1 on 5 matching bases. V lost 4 bases and J lost 0, with 15 bases in between. Germline V gives CDR1 MGHRA, CDR2 YSYEKL. The CDR3 extends over 16 amino acids. This CDR3 reads CASSPSGRTVNTEAFF. The CDR3 DNA sequence: TGCGCCAGCAGCCCCTCAGGGAGGACGGTGAACACTGAAGCTTTCTTT.

This clone was seen only once. The chain carries TRBV7-8 and TRBJ1-5; D is unresolved. This CDR3 has 13 residues. From germline, CDR1 is SGHVS and CDR2 FQNEAQ. The V gene lost 1 base and the J gene lost 7 bases, with 8 bases spanning the gap. CDR3 amino acids: CASSLDLGQPQHF. The CDR3, as DNA: TGTGCCAGCAGCTTAGACCTGGGGCAGCCCCAGCATTTT.

The chain employs TRBV2 and TRBJ1-2; weak D call: TRBD1 (5 bases). The germline V gene has CDR1 SNHLY and CDR2 FYNNEI. V was trimmed by 6 bases and J by 3 bases, leaving 11 bases between them. This CDR3 has 13 amino acids. Here the CDR3 reads CASRPGTYYGYTF. DNA for the CDR3: TGTGCCAGCAGGCCCGGGACGTACTATGGCTACACCTTC.

The chain is built from TRBV4-2 and TRBJ1-4; 9 bases align to TRBD1. V lost 0 bases, J lost 8 bases, and 7 bases stayed unmatched. This CDR3 comprises 16 residues. CDR1 and CDR2 from the germline V gene are LGHNA and YNFKEQ. CDR3 protein: CASSQDPGTGNEKLFF. CDR3 DNA sequence: TGTGCCAGCAGCCAAGATCCCGGGACAGGGAACGAAAAACTGTTTTTT.

The V gene is TRBV7-6, the J gene TRBJ2-7, with 7 bases aligning to TRBD1. Germline V gene lookup returns CDR1 SGHVS and CDR2 FNYEAQ. This CDR3 comprises 13 residues. V trimming: 6 bases; J trimming: 4 bases; junction bases outside the gene matches: 6. CDR3 coding DNA: TGTGCCAGCAGTTCGGGACAGAGTTACGAGCAGTACTTC. It specifies CASSSGQSYEQYF.

The chain joins TRBV9 to TRBJ1-4; a possible D gene is TRBD1 (6 bases). Germline V gene data show CDR1 as SGDLS and CDR2 as YYNGEE. The CDR3 length is 13 residues. Deletions cut 3 bases from V and 9 bases from J, with 12 bases between. The CDR3 protein is CASSGGDTKKLFF. Written as DNA, the CDR3 is TGTGCCAGCAGCGGCGGGGACACGAAAAAACTGTTTTTT.

For the CDR3, the DNA is TGTGCCAGCAGCTCAACAGCTTCTAGCTATGGCTACACCTTC. Translated: CASSSTASSYGYTF. The rearrangement uses TRBV5-6 and TRBJ1-2; D ambiguous. V shed 3 bases and J shed 4 bases, with 13 bases lying between them. The length of the CDR3 is 14 residues. Looked up from germline, CDR1 is SGHDT and CDR2 is YYEEEE.

V is TRBV18 and J is TRBJ2-7; D may match TRBD1 or TRBD2 (5 bases each). Germline V gene sequence: CDR1 KGHSH, CDR2 LQKENI. The CDR3 consists of 14 residues. V shed 6 bases and J shed 7 bases, with 19 bases lying between them. The DNA of the CDR3 is TGTGCCAGCTCTCAGGTCGGGGCAGGCGGAGAGCAGTACTTC. Amino acids: CASSQVGAGGEQYF.

There are a few counts of this clone. The CDR3 DNA sequence: TGTGCCAGCAGCCCCGGGGCCGGGAGGGGCTACACCTTC. It yields the protein CASSPGAGRGYTF. The chain combines TRBV7-9 with TRBJ1-2; possibly TRBD1 for D (5 bases). The germline gives CDR1 SEHNR, CDR2 FQNEAQ (reference sequence). This CDR3 is built from 13 residues. V lost 5 bases and J 8 bases, leaving 15 bases between the germline ends.

The genes are TRBV7-2 and TRBJ2-5, with D possibly matching TRBD2 (5 bases). The CDR3 is 16 residues long. V was trimmed by 5 bases and J by 5 bases, leaving 21 bases between them. Germline V gene sequence: CDR1 SGHTA, CDR2 FQGNSA. CDR3 DNA: TGTGCCAGCAGCCCCGACCGCACTAGGTTGTTTGAGACCCAGTACTTC. Translation: CASSPDRTRLFETQYF.

This clone was seen only a few times. The chain carries TRBV6-5 and TRBJ1-2; D not certain. The V gene lost 0 bases and the J gene lost 3 bases, with 8 bases spanning the gap. Germline CDR1 is MNHEY and CDR2 is SVGAGI. The CDR3 covers 14 residues. CDR3 region: CASSYSYGDYGYTF. The CDR3 DNA follows: TGTGCCAGCAGTTACTCTTACGGAGACTATGGCTACACCTTC.

This sequence joins TRBV19 and TRBJ1-6, with D unresolved. The CDR3 is made up of 14 amino acids. Trimming removed 0 bases from V and 7 bases from J, with 7 bases in between. Per germline, CDR1 LNHDA and CDR2 SQIVND (reference sequence). The CDR3 coding sequence is TGTGCCAGTAGTATAGATAACACAAATTCACCCCTCCACTTT. This translates into CASSIDNTNSPLHF.